This T cell receptor beta chain was recorded in a study of cytomegalovirus exposure and HLA in healthy donors. The method was immunoSEQ multiplex PCR; TCRdb's version includes in-frame clones alone and lacks a portion of them. Altogether 150,000 to 200,000 clones are present, roughly three quarters being singletons, with the ten largest covering around 1.2%. From germline, CDR1 is SGHNT and CDR2 YYREEE (reference sequence). V lost 4 bases and J 6 bases, leaving 14 bases between the germline ends. The CDR3 is 14 residues long. Sequencing was carried out using PBMCs. This sequence originates from a woman between 25 and 40 years old in good health and CMV-seronegative. The J gene is TRBJ2-1, the V gene TRBV5-4; D is perhaps TRBD2 (5 bases). The CDR3 DNA reads as TGTGCCAGCAGCCCGGATGCTAGCCTCAATGAGCAGTTCTTC. Translated: CASSPDASLNEQFF.